This T cell receptor beta chain derives from a study of blood T cell repertoires in COVID-19. On the study more broadly: The study drew acute and convalescent COVID-19 samples from the United States, Italy and Spain. PBMCs, B-cell-depleted T cells, or T cells provided the cDNA or gDNA that made up the material.

This CDR3 comprises 14 residues. Germline V gene data show CDR1 as MNHEY and CDR2 as SMNVEV (reference sequence). Trimming cost V 2 bases and J 5 bases, with 12 bases left between them. It was during active infection that Seattle patients were enrolled and then longitudinally followed. About this clone: Distinct nucleotide sequences in the sample also encode this CDR3.

Per the study methods: Nucleated cell number was recorded as an estimate derived from reference gene primer amplification. Some clones are missing from TCRdb's copy, which holds only in-frame ones; the method was immunoSEQ multiplex PCR. V, J and clone size are taken as reported in that table, and D and trimming were inferred from the DNA itself. In the table there are around 270,000 clones, more than 75% of which are singletons. This TCR came from a woman aged 60-75 years with COVID-19, enrolled during active disease. The sample consisted of peripheral blood. The chain joins TRBV27 to TRBJ1-1; maybe TRBD1 (6 bases). The CDR3, as DNA: TGTGCCAGCAGTTTAAGCAGGGGAGGGACTGAAGCTTTCTTT. This codes for CASSLSRGGTEAFF.